These 19 T cell receptor beta chains originate from one sample sequenced in a study of blood T cell repertoires in COVID-19. Only in-frame clones appear in the TCRdb table, and some are missing; sequencing was by immunoSEQ multiplex PCR. The sample lists 140,000 to 150,000 clones, about 89% seen once, with 2.5% to 3.5% in the top ten. Sequenced: peripheral blood. The receptor source for this set is a man aged 60-69 years with active or convalescent COVID-19.

The genes are TRBV7-2 and TRBJ1-1; maybe TRBD1 (5 bases). CDR3 length: 15 amino acids. In germline, CDR1 is SGHTA, CDR2 FQGNSA. The ends were cut back, 3 bases at V and 1 base at J, with 12 bases in the middle. CDR3 coding DNA: TGTGCCAGCAGCTTTTTAAGTGGGGCGAACACTGAAGCTTTCTTT. Translating it yields CASSFLSGANTEAFF.

The chain recombines TRBV7-9 with TRBJ1-4; 9 nucleotides agree with TRBD1. This CDR3 spans 14 amino acids. V shed 4 bases, J shed 8 bases, and the junction held 5 bases outside the gene matches. Germline-derived CDR1 and CDR2 are SEHNR and FQNEAQ (reference sequence). The CDR3 region has the DNA TGTGCCAGCAGCTCGGGACAGGGCGGCGAAAAACTGTTTTTT. Amino acids: CASSSGQGGEKLFF.

The rearrangement uses TRBV4-3 and TRBJ2-1; D perhaps matches TRBD2 (5 bases). Germline lookup yields CDR1 LGHNA and CDR2 YSLEER. The CDR3 extends over 16 amino acids. V was shortened by 0 bases and J by 1 base, with 10 bases between the two germline ends. The CDR3: CASSQDTTSSYNEQFF. In DNA, the CDR3 is TGCGCCAGCAGCCAAGATACAACTAGTTCCTACAATGAGCAGTTCTTC.

The rearrangement uses TRBV13 and TRBJ2-3, with D maybe TRBD2 (6 bases). CDR3 length: 16 residues. V was trimmed by 4 bases and J by 0 bases, leaving 14 bases between them. Germline assignment: CDR1 PRHDT and CDR2 FYEKMQ (reference sequence). The CDR3: CASSSGDWASTDTQYF. The DNA for the CDR3 is TGTGCCAGCAGCTCGGGGGACTGGGCGAGCACAGATACGCAGTATTTT.

V and J are TRBV7-2 and TRBJ1-6, with 8 bases that match TRBD1. With V trimmed by 7 bases and J by 9 bases, 5 bases remained unmatched. CDR3 length equals 13 residues. Germline assignment: CDR1 SGHTA and CDR2 FQGNSA. The CDR3 region is CASTLTGGSPLHF. CDR3 in DNA: TGTGCCAGCACCCTCACAGGGGGTTCACCCCTCCACTTT.

The V call is TRBV15, the J call TRBJ2-2, with D possibly TRBD1 on 6 matching bases. V lost 0 bases and J 3 bases, leaving 14 bases between the germline ends. The CDR3 runs 17 residues. Germline values: CDR1 LNHNV, CDR2 YYDKDF (reference sequence). In DNA, the CDR3 is TGTGCCACCAGCAGAGAGGGGGCAGGGGTAGACACCGGGGAGCTGTTTTTT. Amino acid sequence: CATSREGAGVDTGELFF.

This clone was observed a few times. CDR3 DNA: TGTGCCAGCAGCATCCTCAGGGTCCCGGTTCCCGGGGAGCTGTTTTTT. This gives the protein CASSILRVPVPGELFF. The chain combines TRBV7-9 with TRBJ2-2; possible D gene TRBD1, 5 bases. Germline CDR1 is SEHNR and CDR2 is FQNEAQ (reference sequence). With 5 bases removed from V and 6 bases from J, the gap between germline ends came to 19 bases. The CDR3 consists of 16 residues.

The V gene is TRBV4-2, the J gene TRBJ2-3; 7 bases line up with TRBD2. There are 13 residues in the CDR3. V was pared by 5 bases and J by 8 bases, with 7 bases of the junction left unmatched. Per germline, CDR1 LGHNA and CDR2 YNFKEQ. CDR3 in DNA: TGTGCCAGCAGCGACGCGGGAGCGAGTACGCAGTATTTT. As protein: CASSDAGASTQYF.

At least ten counts were recorded for this clone. The chain carries TRBV2 and TRBJ1-2, with TRBD1 matching over 9 bases. The junction had 7 bases not matched to a gene; V was cut back by 3 bases and J by 8 bases. Germline CDR1 SNHLY, CDR2 FYNNEI. The CDR3 contains 14 residues. CDR3 in amino acids: CASSETGGIGGYTF. CDR3 bases: TGTGCCAGCAGTGAGACAGGGGGGATCGGCGGCTACACCTTC.

The chain is built from TRBV9 and TRBJ1-1, with 8 bases identical to TRBD1. The length of the CDR3 is 14 residues. Per the germline V gene, CDR1 is SGDLS and CDR2 is YYNGEE. The ends lost 4 bases at V and 5 bases at J; junction bases unmatched: 7. The CDR3 loop reads CASSQTGGWTEAFF. For the CDR3, the DNA is TGTGCCAGCAGCCAAACAGGGGGTTGGACTGAAGCTTTCTTT.

This clone was found once. V and J are TRBV11-2 and TRBJ2-2; D is perhaps TRBD2 (5 bases). In germline, CDR1 is SGHAT, CDR2 FQNNGV. Trimming took 1 base from V and 7 from J, leaving 13 bases between them. There are 15 residues in the CDR3. The CDR3 DNA follows: TGTGCCAGCAGCTTAGGGGGAGTTGAGGGCGGGGAGCTGTTTTTT. Protein product: CASSLGGVEGGELFF.

The chain's CDR3 is CASSRGTYEQYF. In nucleotides, the CDR3 is TGTGCCAGCAGCCGCGGGACCTACGAGCAGTACTTC. The chain employs TRBV7-8 and TRBJ2-7; possibly TRBD2 for D (6 bases). The V and J ends lost 5 bases and 2 bases respectively, with 7 bases between them. CDR1 and CDR2 (germline): SGHVS, FQNEAQ. The CDR3 runs 12 residues.

The J gene is TRBJ2-7, the V gene TRBV12-3 or TRBV12-4; tentative D call: TRBD2 (5 bases). V was shortened by 10 bases and J by 6 bases, with 16 bases between the two germline ends. The CDR3 has 12 amino acids. The CDR3 region is CATQRLGAEQYF. In nucleotides, the CDR3 is TGTGCCACACAACGACTGGGAGCCGAGCAGTACTTC.

A few counts support this clone. This chain uses TRBV5-5 with TRBJ1-2, with TRBD1 as a possible D gene (5 bases). V was pared by 3 bases and J by 4 bases, with 16 bases between. In germline, CDR1 is SGHKS, CDR2 YYEKEE (reference sequence). CDR3 length: 15 amino acids. The CDR3 sequence: CASSSEIRGSYGYTF. The CDR3 DNA sequence: TGTGCCAGCAGCTCCGAAATCCGGGGGTCCTATGGCTACACCTTC. The full variable domain, with the rest looked up from reference TRBV5-5 and TRBJ1-2, is DAGVTQSPTHLIKTRGQQVTLRCSPISGHKSVSWYQQVLGQGPQFIFQYYEKEERGRGNFPDRFSARQFPNYSSELNVNALLLGDSALYLCASSSEIRGSYGYTFGSGTRLTVV.

The chain employs TRBV3-1 (or the pseudogene TRBV3-2) and TRBJ1-5, with D possibly TRBD1 on 6 matching bases. Trimming stripped 8 bases from V and 5 bases from J, with 19 bases between. The CDR3 length is 15 residues. The germline V gene has CDR1 LGHDT and CDR2 YNNKEL (reference sequence). As DNA, the CDR3 is TGTGCCAGCCAATCCTCAGGGGAGTGGGATCAGCCCCAGCATTTT. Its protein is CASQSSGEWDQPQHF.

V gene TRBV10-3 combines with J gene TRBJ1-6, with D maybe TRBD1 (6 bases). Germline V gene data show CDR1 as ENHRY and CDR2 as SYGVKD. V was trimmed by 0 bases and J by 7 bases, leaving 13 bases between them. The CDR3 is made up of 16 amino acids. The CDR3 protein is CAISESTGVRNSPLHF. The CDR3 DNA reads TGTGCCATCAGTGAGTCGACAGGTGTACGGAATTCACCCCTCCACTTT.

The V call is TRBV6-5, the J call TRBJ1-2, with TRBD1 identical over 8 bases. The CDR3 has 16 residues. With V trimmed by 2 bases and J by 4 bases, 9 bases remained unmatched. The germline V gene encodes CDR1 MNHEY and CDR2 SVGAGI. CDR3 region: CASSYKYGQGAYGYTF. The CDR3, as DNA: TGTGCCAGCAGTTACAAGTATGGACAGGGAGCCTATGGCTACACCTTC.

The chain uses TRBV18 and TRBJ2-7, with D possibly TRBD1 on 5 matching bases. V lost 0 bases, J lost 3 bases, and 12 bases lay in between. The CDR3 covers 15 residues. The germline gives CDR1 KGHSH, CDR2 LQKENI. The DNA of the CDR3 is TGTGCCAGCTCACCACCGGCAGGGAAAGGCTACGAGCAGTACTTC. Translated, it gives CASSPPAGKGYEQYF. The full variable domain, in which reference TRBV18 and TRBJ2-7 provide the parts outside the CDR3, is NAGVMQNPRHLVRRRGQEARLRCSPMKGHSHVYWYRQLPEEGLKFMVYLQKENIIDESGMPKERFSAEFPKEGPSILRIQQVVRGDSAAYFCASSPPAGKGYEQYFGPGTRLTVT.

The sample holds one count of this clone. This rearrangement joins TRBV5-1 to TRBJ1-1; D gene uncertain. CDR3 length: 14 residues. V lost 4 bases and J lost 0, with 10 bases in between. Germline assignment: CDR1 SGHRS and CDR2 YFSETQ. The CDR3 bases are TGCGCCAGCAGCGTCGACTCGATGAACACTGAAGCTTTCTTT. Translation gives CASSVDSMNTEAFF.